Shown below are 2 T cell receptor beta chains from a single sample sequenced in a study of cytomegalovirus exposure and HLA in healthy donors. The protocol was immunoSEQ multiplex PCR, while the TCRdb copy is restricted to in-frame clones and leaves out a portion. The sample contains roughly 60,000 clones, approximately 96% of which appear only once. The sequenced sample consisted of PBMCs. These TCRs come from a man aged 18 to 35 in good health and CMV-seronegative.

In its sample, this clone is medium-sized. The chain couples TRBV5-6 to TRBJ2-1, with D possibly being TRBD1 (6 bases). The CDR3 runs 16 residues. V lost 6 bases and J lost 4, with 20 bases in between. CDR1 and CDR2 from the germline V gene are SGHDT and YYEEEE. Here the CDR3 DNA reads TGTGCCAGCACCAAATTGGGGCAGGGGTCATACAATGAGCAGTTCTTC. This gives the protein CASTKLGQGSYNEQFF.

This chain connects TRBV28 to TRBJ2-1, with 8 positions matching TRBD1. The germline CDR1 and CDR2 sequences are MDHEN and SYDVKM. The V segment lost 5 bases and the J segment 7 bases; nucleotides outside the gene matches: 16. The CDR3 contains 17 residues. CDR3 in DNA: TGTGCCAGCAGTCCCTCCACCGGGACAGGCTTGAGAAATGAGCAGTTCTTC. Protein sequence: CASSPSTGTGLRNEQFF.